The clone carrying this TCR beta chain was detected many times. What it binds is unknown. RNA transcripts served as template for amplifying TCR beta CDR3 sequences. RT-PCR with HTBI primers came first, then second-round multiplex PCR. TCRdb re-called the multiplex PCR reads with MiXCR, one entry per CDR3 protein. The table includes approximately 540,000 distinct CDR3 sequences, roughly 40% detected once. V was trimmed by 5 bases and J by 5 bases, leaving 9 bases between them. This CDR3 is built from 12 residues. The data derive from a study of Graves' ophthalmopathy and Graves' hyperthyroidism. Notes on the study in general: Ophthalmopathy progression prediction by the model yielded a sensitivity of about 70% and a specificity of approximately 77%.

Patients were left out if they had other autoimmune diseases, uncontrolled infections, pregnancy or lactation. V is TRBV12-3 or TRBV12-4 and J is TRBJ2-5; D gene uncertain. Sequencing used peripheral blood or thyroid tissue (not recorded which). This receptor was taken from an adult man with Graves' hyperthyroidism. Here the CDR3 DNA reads TGTGCCAGCAGTGCGGCTCGGGAGACCCAGTACTTC. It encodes CASSAARETQYF.